This record looks at one T cell receptor (beta chain) sequence and its context. The source of the sample is a study of T cell responses to AZD1222 COVID-19 vaccine. Study information: Researchers grouped second doses given at about 4 or about 12 weeks into one pool.

This CDR3 is built from 15 residues. Germline lookup yields CDR1 LGHNA and CDR2 YNFKEQ. V was clipped by 5 bases and J by 10 bases; unmatched bases: 11. Profiled with immunoSEQ multiplex PCR; TCRdb holds only in-frame clones, not every one. This sample has about 120,000 clones; around 87% occur once, and the top ten carry about 1.2%. This TCR came from an adult in good health. The chain couples TRBV4-2 to TRBJ1-6; 7 bases line up with TRBD1. The sequencing here drew on peripheral blood, taken on day 0 of AZD1222 vaccination. This CDR3 is CASSVDRAPESPLHF. As DNA, the CDR3 is TGTGCCAGCAGCGTTGACAGGGCTCCGGAGTCACCCCTCCACTTT.